The next 11 T cell receptor beta chains were all read from a single sample in a study of long-term antiretroviral therapy in people with HIV. The run of the v3.0 immunoSEQ assay was at survey level. The protocol was immunoSEQ multiplex PCR, while the TCRdb copy is restricted to in-frame clones and leaves out a portion. The data contain thousands of clones, almost 85% of them singletons. The specimen comprised unsorted PBMCs, sampled 0.1 years after starting antiretroviral therapy. The origin of the receptors is a man aged 35 to 55 with HIV.

The chain has TRBV7-2 and TRBJ2-3, with no clear D. The V and J ends lost 3 bases and 6 bases respectively, with 10 bases between them. Germline V gene lookup returns CDR1 SGHTA and CDR2 FQGNSA. The CDR3 has 13 residues. In nucleotides, the CDR3 is TGTGCCAGCAGCTTCGGTGGGATGGATACGCAGTATTTT. Residues: CASSFGGMDTQYF.

The chain recombines TRBV29-1 with TRBJ2-7, with unresolved D. The length of the CDR3 is 12 residues. V was clipped by 1 base and J by 2 bases, with 6 bases between them. Looked up from germline, CDR1 is SQVTM and CDR2 is ANQGSEA. CDR3 DNA sequence: TGCAGCGTTGAAGTAGTCCCCTACGAGCAGTACTTC. Protein sequence: CSVEVVPYEQYF.

This clone appeared a single time. CDR3 region: CSVEDRGMTGGYGYTF. The DNA for the CDR3 is TGCAGCGTTGAAGATCGGGGTATGACAGGGGGCTATGGCTACACCTTC. V gene TRBV29-1 combines with J gene TRBJ1-2, with 9 bases aligning to TRBD1. The CDR3 sequence is 16 residues long. Germline V gene data show CDR1 as SQVTM and CDR2 as ANQGSEA. V shed 0 bases and J 4 bases; nucleotides not matched to a gene: 9. Full variable domain (missing parts from reference TRBV29-1 and TRBJ1-2): SAVISQKPSRDICQRGTSLTIQCQVDSQVTMMFWYRQQPGQSLTLIATANQGSEATYESGFVIDKFPISRPNLTFSTLTVSNMSPEDSSIYLCSVEDRGMTGGYGYTFGSGTRLTVV.

The genes are TRBV7-2 and TRBJ1-3; no clear D. The CDR3 spans 13 residues. V lost 3 bases and J lost 2, with 5 bases in between. The germline CDR1 and CDR2 sequences are SGHTA and FQGNSA. The CDR3 DNA sequence: TGTGCCAGCAGCTTCGGAACTGGAAACACCATATATTTT. Translating it yields CASSFGTGNTIYF.

The CDR3 sequence is CATSRDRRMDEQYF. CDR3 nucleotide sequence: TGTGCCACCAGCAGAGATCGAAGGATGGACGAGCAGTACTTC. This sequence joins TRBV15 and TRBJ2-7; D is uncertain. The germline V gene encodes CDR1 LNHNV and CDR2 YYDKDF (reference sequence). The ends were cut back, 0 bases at V and 5 bases at J, with 11 bases in the middle. The CDR3 runs 14 residues.

The gene calls are TRBV4-1 and TRBJ1-2, with TRBD1 identical over 8 bases. Germline loops: CDR1 MGHRA, CDR2 YSYEKL. Trimming removed 1 base from V and 4 bases from J; junction bases left unmatched: 11. This CDR3 is built from 17 residues. In nucleotides, the CDR3 is TGCGCCAGCAGCCAAGCATTGGACAGGGAGGTCGTCTATGGCTACACCTTC. The encoded protein is CASSQALDREVVYGYTF.

The chain uses TRBV4-1 and TRBJ2-7; 7 positions agree with TRBD1. CDR1 MGHRA and CDR2 YSYEKL come from the germline V gene. The ends lost 0 bases at V and 3 bases at J; junction bases unmatched: 8. The CDR3 is 16 amino acids. CDR3 DNA: TGCGCCAGCAGCCAAGAAAGTAGCAGGGGGTTCTACGAGCAGTACTTC. Translation: CASSQESSRGFYEQYF.

This clone was observed once. V is TRBV4-3 and J is TRBJ2-2; D unclear. CDR1 and CDR2 from the germline V gene are LGHNA and YSLEER. The CDR3 has 14 amino acids. V was trimmed by 0 bases and J by 5 bases, leaving 7 bases between them. The CDR3 loop is CASSQDWVTGELFF. In DNA, the CDR3 is TGCGCCAGCAGCCAAGATTGGGTAACCGGGGAGCTGTTTTTT.

In nucleotides, the CDR3 is TGTGCCAGCAGTTACTCACCTATGGCAAAACTGTTTTTT. Translation: CASSYSPMAKLFF. The rearrangement uses TRBV6-5 and TRBJ1-4; the D is unclear. Trimming shortened V by 0 bases and J by 10 bases, and 9 bases separated the two germline ends. Germline CDR1 is MNHEY and CDR2 is SVGAGI. The CDR3 covers 13 residues.

V usage is TRBV6-1 and J usage is TRBJ1-3; maybe TRBD1 (5 bases). The CDR3 is 15 amino acids. V lost 2 bases to trimming and J lost 0 bases, with 8 bases between them. The germline gives CDR1 MNHNS, CDR2 SASEGT. Here the CDR3 DNA reads TGTGCCAGCAGTGAATGGGGCAGCTCTGGAAACACCATATATTTT. Protein sequence: CASSEWGSSGNTIYF.

The chain uses TRBV12-5 and TRBJ1-1; 11 bases are shared with TRBD1. V was pared by 4 bases and J by 1 base, with 2 bases of the junction left unmatched. The germline V gene has CDR1 LGHNT and CDR2 FRNRAP. This CDR3 region has 15 residues. The CDR3 sequence: CASGSDRGRNTEAFF. In DNA form, the CDR3 reads TGTGCTAGTGGTTCGGACAGGGGGCGGAACACTGAAGCTTTCTTT.